The 27 T cell receptor beta chains below were found in one sample sequenced in a study of T cells of healthy individuals. Using its own MiXCR run on the 5' RACE reads, TCRdb lists one record per CDR3 protein. This table has more than 85,000 distinct CDR3 sequences, around 17% appearing once. These receptors all stem from a human donor in good health.

The table lists this clonotype with many counts. The chain couples TRBV7-3 to TRBJ1-1; no definite D call. This CDR3 region has 15 residues. Germline lookup yields CDR1 SGHTA and CDR2 FQGTGA. Trimming removed 4 bases at V and 0 bases at J, with 12 bases between. CDR3 in DNA: TGTGCCAGCAGCTCTTCTCACCAAATGAACACTGAAGCTTTCTTT. Its translation: CASSSSHQMNTEAFF.

This clonotype was counted once. The chain combines TRBV6-1 with TRBJ2-1, with TRBD2 matching over 15 bases. The germline CDR1 and CDR2 sequences are MNHNS and SASEGT. CDR3 length: 15 residues. CDR3 region: CVSLPGTSGGHEQFF. For the CDR3, the DNA is TGTGTCAGTCTACCCGGGACTAGCGGGGGGCATGAGCAGTTCTTC.

This chain joins TRBV7-2 and TRBJ2-5; 7 nucleotides align to TRBD1. Germline CDR1 reads SGHTA; CDR2 reads FQGNSA. Trimming at V came to 5 bases and at J to 2 bases, leaving 5 bases not matched to a gene. The CDR3 contains 14 residues. CDR3 sequence (DNA): TGTGCCAGCAGCGAGGGACAGCTGCAAGAGACCCAGTACTTC. This encodes CASSEGQLQETQYF.

This clonotype was counted only a few times. V and J are TRBV12-3 or TRBV12-4 and TRBJ1-5; D not certain. CDR3 size: 14 residues. The V gene lost 2 bases and the J gene lost 1 base, with 6 bases spanning the gap. CDR3 sequence: CASSLSQSNQPQHF. For the CDR3, the DNA is TGTGCCAGCAGTTTAAGTCAGAGCAATCAGCCCCAGCATTTT.

This clonotype was counted a few times. The DNA of the CDR3 is TGTGCCAGCAGCCCCGGGACTAGTACATCCGATACGCAGTATTTT. Amino acids: CASSPGTSTSDTQYF. This chain links TRBV11-3 with TRBJ2-3; TRBD2 matches at 8 bases. With V trimmed by 5 bases and J by 6 bases, 10 bases remained unmatched. The germline gives CDR1 SGHNT, CDR2 YENEEA. The CDR3 contains 15 residues.

The chain is built from TRBV20-1 and TRBJ2-1; TRBD2 matches at 7 bases. The V gene end was trimmed by 6 bases and the J gene end by 10 bases; junction bases not matched to a gene: 15. CDR1 is DFQATT, CDR2 SNEGSKA, per germline (reference sequence). The CDR3 covers 14 residues. CDR3 sequence (DNA): TGCAGTGCCGTACGGGACTACTCCTCAAGGGAGCAGTTCTTC. Amino acids: CSAVRDYSSREQFF.

This clonotype was counted at least ten times. This chain connects TRBV6-1 to TRBJ2-1, with D perhaps TRBD1 (7 bases). The germline V gene encodes CDR1 MNHNS and CDR2 SASEGT. V was clipped by 4 bases and J by 5 bases, with 9 bases between them. CDR3 length equals 13 residues. The DNA for the CDR3 is TGTGCCAGCAGTGGCAGGGGGGACAATGAGCAGTTCTTC. The encoded protein is CASSGRGDNEQFF.

The chain has TRBV12-3 or TRBV12-4 and TRBJ1-1; D might be TRBD1 (5 bases). The V gene lost 10 bases and the J gene lost 9 bases, with 24 bases spanning the gap. The CDR3 extends over 14 amino acids. The CDR3 nucleotides are TGTGCCACAGCTTTGGGAGGGGTTACCAAGCAAGCTTTCTTT. Translation: CATALGGVTKQAFF.

This chain connects TRBV6-6 to TRBJ2-3; D not certain. Trimming took off 2 bases at V and 4 bases at J, with 4 bases between the two ends. Germline V CDR1 and CDR2: MNHNY, SVGAGI (reference sequence). The CDR3 has 12 amino acids. Here the CDR3 DNA reads TGTGCCAGCAGTTACAGCTCAGATACGCAGTATTTT. Translation: CASSYSSDTQYF.

V usage is TRBV29-1 and J usage is TRBJ2-1; 10 bases agree with TRBD1. After removal of 7 bases from V and 7 bases from J, the junction contained 13 bases not matched to a gene. Germline V gene data show CDR1 as SQVTM and CDR2 as ANQGSEA. This CDR3 contains 15 residues. The DNA of the CDR3 is TGCAGCGGGGCGAAGAGGGACAGGGGCGGGAATGAGCAGTTCTTC. Translation: CSGAKRDRGGNEQFF.

This clonotype was observed a few times. This sequence joins TRBV2 and TRBJ2-2; D gene unclear. Germline loops: CDR1 SNHLY, CDR2 FYNNEI. The CDR3 totals 12 residues. V was cut by 7 bases and J by 4 bases, with 7 bases left in between. CDR3 region: CASNYATGELFF. In DNA, the CDR3 is TGTGCCAGCAACTACGCCACCGGGGAGCTGTTTTTT.

This clonotype appeared a few times. The genes are TRBV10-3 and TRBJ2-3; 9 bases are shared with TRBD1. Germline V CDR1 and CDR2: ENHRY, SYGVKD. The CDR3 is made up of 14 amino acids. Unmatched junction bases numbered 5, after V lost 6 bases and J lost 4 bases. This CDR3 is CAIRGTGSADTQYF. CDR3 sequence (DNA): TGTGCCATCAGGGGGACAGGGTCTGCAGATACGCAGTATTTT.

This clonotype has at least ten counts. The chain is built from TRBV5-5 and TRBJ2-7; TRBD1 agrees at 8 bases. The germline CDR1 and CDR2 sequences are SGHKS and YYEKEE (reference sequence). The CDR3 totals 16 residues. Trimming cost V 0 bases and J 0 bases; bases outside gene matches: 5. CDR3: CASSLVPGQVSYEQYF. DNA for the CDR3: TGTGCCAGCAGCTTGGTCCCGGGACAGGTCTCCTACGAGCAGTACTTC.

This clonotype occurred many times. The rearrangement links TRBV12-3 or TRBV12-4 to TRBJ1-5; D unresolved. The V end lost 3 bases, the J end lost 7 bases, and 13 bases lay between the germline ends. The CDR3 length is 14 residues. The chain's CDR3 is CASSFLIGGQPQHF. CDR3 sequence (DNA): TGTGCCAGCAGTTTCTTGATCGGAGGGCAGCCCCAGCATTTT.

This clonotype was found a few times. The V gene is TRBV9, the J gene TRBJ2-1; TRBD1 is a possible D gene (6 bases). The CDR3 has 15 residues. From germline, CDR1 is SGDLS and CDR2 YYNGEE. V lost 3 bases, J lost 8 bases, and 18 bases lay in between. The DNA of the CDR3 is TGTGCCAGCAGCGAACAGGGTCTTAGATCGGATGAGCAGTTCTTC. Translating it yields CASSEQGLRSDEQFF.

This clonotype was seen a handful of times. The rearrangement joins TRBV5-5 to TRBJ1-2, with 9 bases identical to TRBD1. Germline lookup yields CDR1 SGHKS and CDR2 YYEKEE (reference sequence). The trim removed 0 bases at V and 7 bases at J, leaving 16 bases unmatched. CDR3 size: 18 residues. CDR3 in amino acids: CASSLVLGQGSVVSGYTF. As DNA, the CDR3 is TGTGCCAGCAGCTTGGTGCTCGGACAGGGGTCGGTTGTCAGTGGCTACACCTTC.

This clonotype appeared many times. The CDR3 reads CSARGAGAGEQYF. In DNA, the CDR3 is TGCAGTGCTAGGGGAGCGGGAGCGGGGGAGCAGTACTTC. J is TRBJ2-7 and V is TRBV20-1, with TRBD2 matching over 8 bases. With V trimmed by 3 bases and J by 7 bases, 8 bases remained unmatched. Germline CDR1 is DFQATT and CDR2 is SNEGSKA (reference sequence). The CDR3 totals 13 residues.

Only a few counts were recorded for this clonotype. V usage is TRBV7-9 and J usage is TRBJ2-1; D may be TRBD2 (6 bases). This CDR3 spans 12 amino acids. V was shortened by 7 bases and J by 5 bases, with 9 bases between the two germline ends. Germline V lookup: CDR1 SEHNR, CDR2 FQNEAQ (reference sequence). For the CDR3, the DNA is TGTGCCAGCATGCGACTAGACAATGAGCAGTTCTTC. Protein product: CASMRLDNEQFF.

About this clonotype itself: This may come from a read error, since a much larger clone is one base off. This sequence joins TRBV6-2 or TRBV6-3 and TRBJ1-1; D is unresolved. Trimming took 3 bases from V and 8 from J, leaving 13 bases between them. The CDR3 is 13 residues long. CDR1 is MNHEY and CDR2 is SVGEGT in the germline V gene. This CDR3 reads CASSYSGQDEAFF. CDR3 sequence (DNA): TGTGCCAGCAGTTATAGTGGGCAGGACGAAGCTTTCTTT.

The rearrangement uses TRBV20-1 and TRBJ2-5; 7 nucleotides agree with TRBD2. Trimming at V came to 8 bases and at J to 3 bases, leaving 9 bases not matched to a gene. The CDR3 is 13 residues long. Germline lookup yields CDR1 DFQATT and CDR2 SNEGSKA (reference sequence). Here the CDR3 reads CSLVGGDEETQYF. The CDR3 bases are TGCAGTCTAGTGGGGGGGGATGAAGAGACCCAGTACTTC.

The chain joins TRBV6-5 to TRBJ1-1; no reliable D call. CDR3 length: 13 residues. Trimming stripped 6 bases from V and 4 bases from J, with 12 bases between. Per germline, CDR1 MNHEY and CDR2 SVGAGI. CDR3 DNA sequence: TGTGCCAGCAGGCCCCGACCCCTCACTGAAGCTTTCTTT. Translated: CASRPRPLTEAFF.

The table lists this clonotype with many counts. V and J are TRBV29-1 and TRBJ2-7; D is unclear. V shed 5 bases and J shed 2 bases, with 25 bases lying between them. CDR3 length: 17 amino acids. Germline lookup yields CDR1 SQVTM and CDR2 ANQGSEA. The CDR3 DNA is TGCAGCGTTTTGAGGTTAAACCAGGCAGTCAATACCTACGAGCAGTACTTC. Amino acids: CSVLRLNQAVNTYEQYF.

The sample holds many counts of this clonotype. This chain links TRBV27 with TRBJ2-1, with 9 bases matching TRBD2. Per the germline V gene, CDR1 is MNHEY and CDR2 is SMNVEV (reference sequence). The CDR3 spans 17 residues. V lost 4 bases and J lost 2; bases outside the gene matches: 9. CDR3 in amino acids: CASSSPGLAETYNEQFF. As DNA, the CDR3 is TGTGCCAGCAGTTCACCGGGACTAGCCGAAACCTACAATGAGCAGTTCTTC.

The rearrangement joins TRBV20-1 to TRBJ2-4, with D possibly matching TRBD2 (6 bases). V lost 8 bases and J lost 6, with 14 bases in between. Looked up from germline, CDR1 is DFQATT and CDR2 is SNEGSKA (reference sequence). This CDR3 has 12 residues. The CDR3 protein is CSYKRAGNIQYF. In nucleotides, the CDR3 is TGCAGTTATAAGCGGGCGGGAAACATTCAGTACTTC.

This clonotype was seen only a few times. The chain combines TRBV9 with TRBJ2-1; 9 bases agree with TRBD2. The CDR3 loop spans 15 amino acids. CDR1 and CDR2 from the germline V gene are SGDLS and YYNGEE. Trimming cost V 0 bases and J 9 bases; bases outside gene matches: 7. The CDR3, as DNA: TGTGCCAGCAGCGTAGAGGCGGGGGGGCCGATTGAGCAGTTCTTC. This encodes CASSVEAGGPIEQFF.

The rearrangement links TRBV18 to TRBJ1-1, with 9 nucleotides matching TRBD1. The V and J ends lost 3 bases and 8 bases, in that order; junction bases with no gene match: 4. This CDR3 is built from 13 residues. Germline CDR1 KGHSH, CDR2 LQKENI. The CDR3 region has the DNA TGTGCCAGCTCACCGCCGGGACAGGGAGAAGCTTTCTTT. Its protein is CASSPPGQGEAFF.

V is TRBV3-1 and J is TRBJ2-7; 8 bases fit TRBD2. Trimming cost V 0 bases and J 0 bases; bases outside gene matches: 4. This CDR3 spans 16 amino acids. CDR1 is LGHDT and CDR2 is YNNKEL in the germline V gene (reference sequence). Here the CDR3 DNA reads TGTGCCAGCAGCCAAGAATATAGCGGGGCCTCCTACGAGCAGTACTTC. It encodes CASSQEYSGASYEQYF.